These 2 T cell receptor beta chains originate from one sample sequenced in a study of control samples from healthy donors and cancer patients. Profiling relied on immunoSEQ multiplex PCR, and the TCRdb table lists in-frame clones only, not all of them. The sample has about 180,000 clones; 85% to 95% are singletons. The sample comprised blood. Every receptor here comes from a young man in good health.

In this sample, this clone turned up a few times. This chain connects TRBV3-1 (or the pseudogene TRBV3-2) to TRBJ1-1; D remains ambiguous. CDR1 is LGHDT, CDR2 YNNKEL, per germline (reference sequence). V was shortened by 3 bases and J by 3 bases, with 5 bases between the two germline ends. There are 12 residues in the CDR3. CDR3 loop: CASSQGYTEAFF. The CDR3, as DNA: TGTGCCAGCAGCCAGGGGTACACTGAAGCTTTCTTT.

V is TRBV9 and J is TRBJ2-5, with 12 bases identical to TRBD2. Germline CDR1 and CDR2: SGDLS and YYNGEE. There are 16 residues in the CDR3. V shed 3 bases, J shed 5 bases, and the junction held 8 bases outside the gene matches. In nucleotides, the CDR3 is TGTGCCAGCAGCGCAACTCTAGCGGGGGGGGCGGAGACCCAGTACTTC. It codes for CASSATLAGGAETQYF.